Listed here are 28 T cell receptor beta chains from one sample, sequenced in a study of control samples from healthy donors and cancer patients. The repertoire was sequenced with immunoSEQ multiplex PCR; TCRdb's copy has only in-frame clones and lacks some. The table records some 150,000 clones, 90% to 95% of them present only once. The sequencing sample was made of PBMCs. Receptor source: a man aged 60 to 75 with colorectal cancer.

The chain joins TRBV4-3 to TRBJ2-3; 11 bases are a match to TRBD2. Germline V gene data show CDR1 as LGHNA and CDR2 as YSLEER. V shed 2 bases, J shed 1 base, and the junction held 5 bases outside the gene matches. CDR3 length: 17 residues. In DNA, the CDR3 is TGCGCCAGCAGCCAATCTGGACTAGCGGGCCGCACAGATACGCAGTATTTT. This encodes CASSQSGLAGRTDTQYF.

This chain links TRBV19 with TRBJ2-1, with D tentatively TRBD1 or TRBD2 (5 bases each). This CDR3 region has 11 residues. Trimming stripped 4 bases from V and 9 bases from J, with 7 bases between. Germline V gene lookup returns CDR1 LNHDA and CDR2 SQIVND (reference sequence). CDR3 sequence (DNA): TGTGCCAGTAGTACAGGGAGTGAGCAGTTCTTC. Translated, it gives CASSTGSEQFF.

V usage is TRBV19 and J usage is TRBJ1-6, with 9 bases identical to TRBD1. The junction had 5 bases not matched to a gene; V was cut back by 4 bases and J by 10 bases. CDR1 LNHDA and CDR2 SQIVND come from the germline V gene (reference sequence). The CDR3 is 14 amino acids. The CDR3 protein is CASSSGQGNSPLHF. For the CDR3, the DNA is TGTGCCAGTAGTAGCGGACAGGGGAACTCACCCCTCCACTTT.

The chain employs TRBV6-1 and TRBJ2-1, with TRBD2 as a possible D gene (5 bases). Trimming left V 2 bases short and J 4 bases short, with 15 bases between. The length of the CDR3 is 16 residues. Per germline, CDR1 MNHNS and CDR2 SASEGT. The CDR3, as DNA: TGTGCCAGCAGTGAAAGTAGGAGCGGCGGTTACAATGAGCAGTTCTTC. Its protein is CASSESRSGGYNEQFF.

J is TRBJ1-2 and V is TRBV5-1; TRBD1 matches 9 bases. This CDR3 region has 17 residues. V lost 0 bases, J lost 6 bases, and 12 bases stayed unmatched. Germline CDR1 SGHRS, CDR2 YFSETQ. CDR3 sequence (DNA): TGCGCCAGCAGCTTGGGAAACCGTCGACAGGGGGGTGATGGCTACACCTTC. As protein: CASSLGNRRQGGDGYTF.

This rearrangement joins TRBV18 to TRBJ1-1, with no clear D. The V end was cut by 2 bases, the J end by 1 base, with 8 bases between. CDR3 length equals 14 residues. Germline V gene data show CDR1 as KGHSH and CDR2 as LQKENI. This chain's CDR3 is CASSPTSQNTEAFF. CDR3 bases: TGTGCCAGCTCACCAACCAGTCAGAACACTGAAGCTTTCTTT. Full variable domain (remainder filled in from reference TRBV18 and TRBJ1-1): NAGVMQNPRHLVRRRGQEARLRCSPMKGHSHVYWYRQLPEEGLKFMVYLQKENIIDESGMPKERFSAEFPKEGPSILRIQQVVRGDSAAYFCASSPTSQNTEAFFGQGTRLTVV.

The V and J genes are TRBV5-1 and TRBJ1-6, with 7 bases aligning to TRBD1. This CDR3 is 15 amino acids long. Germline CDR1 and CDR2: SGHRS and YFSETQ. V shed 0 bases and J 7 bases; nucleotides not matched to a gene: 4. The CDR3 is CASSLETGVNSPLHF. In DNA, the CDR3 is TGCGCCAGCAGCTTGGAAACAGGGGTGAATTCACCCCTCCACTTT.

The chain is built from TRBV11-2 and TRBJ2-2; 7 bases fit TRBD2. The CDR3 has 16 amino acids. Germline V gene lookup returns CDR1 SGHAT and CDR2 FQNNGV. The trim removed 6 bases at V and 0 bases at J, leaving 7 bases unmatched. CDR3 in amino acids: CASRLTSATNTGELFF. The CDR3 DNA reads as TGTGCCAGCAGGCTAACTAGCGCCACGAACACCGGGGAGCTGTTTTTT.

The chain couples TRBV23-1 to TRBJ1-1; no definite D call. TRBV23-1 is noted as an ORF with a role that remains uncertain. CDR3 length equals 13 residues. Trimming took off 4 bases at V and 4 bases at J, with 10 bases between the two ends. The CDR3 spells CASSLRPATEAFF. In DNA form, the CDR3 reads TGCGCCAGCAGTCTAAGGCCGGCCACTGAAGCTTTCTTT.

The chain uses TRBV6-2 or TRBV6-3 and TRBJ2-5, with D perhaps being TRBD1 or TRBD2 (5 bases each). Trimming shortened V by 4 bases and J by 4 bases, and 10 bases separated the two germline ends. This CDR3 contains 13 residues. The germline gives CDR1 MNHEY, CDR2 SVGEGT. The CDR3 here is CASSWGNRETQYF. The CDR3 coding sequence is TGTGCCAGCAGTTGGGGGAACAGAGAGACCCAGTACTTC.

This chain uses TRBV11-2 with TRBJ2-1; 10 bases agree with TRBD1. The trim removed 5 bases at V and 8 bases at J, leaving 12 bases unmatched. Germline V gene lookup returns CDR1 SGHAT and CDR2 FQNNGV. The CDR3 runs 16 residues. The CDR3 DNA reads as TGTGCCAGCAGCCCTATCTCGGGACAGGGGAGCCATGAGCAGTTCTTC. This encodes CASSPISGQGSHEQFF.

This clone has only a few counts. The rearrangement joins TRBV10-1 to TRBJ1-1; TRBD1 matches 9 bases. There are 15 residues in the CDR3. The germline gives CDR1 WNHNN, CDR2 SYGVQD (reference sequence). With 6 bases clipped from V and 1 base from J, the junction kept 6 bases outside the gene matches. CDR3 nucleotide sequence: TGCGCCAGCAGCCAAACGACAGGGGGGAACACTGAAGCTTTCTTT. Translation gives CASSQTTGGNTEAFF.

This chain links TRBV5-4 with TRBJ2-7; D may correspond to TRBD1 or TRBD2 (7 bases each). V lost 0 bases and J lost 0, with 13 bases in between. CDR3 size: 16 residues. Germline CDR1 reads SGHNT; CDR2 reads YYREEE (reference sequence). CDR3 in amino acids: CASSLEGRGGSYEQYF. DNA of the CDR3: TGTGCCAGCAGCTTGGAAGGCAGGGGGGGCTCCTACGAGCAGTACTTC.

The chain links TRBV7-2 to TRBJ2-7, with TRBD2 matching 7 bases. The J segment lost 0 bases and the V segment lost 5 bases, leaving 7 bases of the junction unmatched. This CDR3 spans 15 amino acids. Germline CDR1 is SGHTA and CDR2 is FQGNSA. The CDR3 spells CASSPKAGSSYEQYF. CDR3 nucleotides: TGTGCCAGCAGCCCTAAAGCGGGGAGCTCCTACGAGCAGTACTTC.

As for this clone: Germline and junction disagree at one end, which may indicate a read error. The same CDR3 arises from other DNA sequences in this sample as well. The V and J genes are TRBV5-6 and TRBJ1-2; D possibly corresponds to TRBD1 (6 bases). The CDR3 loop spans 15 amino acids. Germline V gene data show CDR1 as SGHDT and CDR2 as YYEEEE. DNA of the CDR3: TGTGCCAGTAGCTTGGACAGCAGTACTAACTATGGCTACACCTTC. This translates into CASSLDSSTNYGYTF.

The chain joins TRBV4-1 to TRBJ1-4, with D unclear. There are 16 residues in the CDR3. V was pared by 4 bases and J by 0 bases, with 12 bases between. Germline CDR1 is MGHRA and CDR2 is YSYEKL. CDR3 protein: CASSPGWTATNEKLFF. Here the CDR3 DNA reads TGCGCCAGCAGCCCTGGGTGGACCGCAACTAATGAAAAACTGTTTTTT.

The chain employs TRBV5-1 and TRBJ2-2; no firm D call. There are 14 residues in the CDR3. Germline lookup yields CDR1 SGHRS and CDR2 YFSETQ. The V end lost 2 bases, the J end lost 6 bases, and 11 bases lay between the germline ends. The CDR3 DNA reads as TGCGCCAGCAGCTTCGCTGACCGTCCCGGGGAGCTGTTTTTT. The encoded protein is CASSFADRPGELFF.

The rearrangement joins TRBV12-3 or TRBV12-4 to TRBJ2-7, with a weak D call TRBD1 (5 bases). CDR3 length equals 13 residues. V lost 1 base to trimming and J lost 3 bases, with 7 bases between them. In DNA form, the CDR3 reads TGTGCCAGCAGTTTAGGACAGCTCTACGAGCAGTACTTC. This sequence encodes CASSLGQLYEQYF.

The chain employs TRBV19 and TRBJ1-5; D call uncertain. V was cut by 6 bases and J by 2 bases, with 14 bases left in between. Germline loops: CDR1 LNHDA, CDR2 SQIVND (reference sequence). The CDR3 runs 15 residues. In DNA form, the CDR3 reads TGTGCCAGTAGCGAAGAGATTTTGGGCAATCAGCCCCAGCATTTT. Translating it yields CASSEEILGNQPQHF. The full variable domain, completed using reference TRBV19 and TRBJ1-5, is DGGITQSPKYLFRKEGQNVTLSCEQNLNHDAMYWYRQDPGQGLRLIYYSQIVNDFQKGDIAEGYSVSREKKESFPLTVTSAQKNPTAFYLCASSEEILGNQPQHFGDGTRLSIL.

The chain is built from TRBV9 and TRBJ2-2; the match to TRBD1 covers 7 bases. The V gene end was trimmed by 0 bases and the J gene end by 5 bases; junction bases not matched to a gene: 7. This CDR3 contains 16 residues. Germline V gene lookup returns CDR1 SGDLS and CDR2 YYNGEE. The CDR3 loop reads CASSVDSGGITGELFF. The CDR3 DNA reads TGTGCCAGCAGCGTAGACTCAGGGGGTATTACCGGGGAGCTGTTTTTT.

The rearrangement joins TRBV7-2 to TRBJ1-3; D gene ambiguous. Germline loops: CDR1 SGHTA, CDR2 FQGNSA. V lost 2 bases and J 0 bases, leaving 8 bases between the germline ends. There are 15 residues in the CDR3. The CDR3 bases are TGTGCCAGCAGCTTACGCGTGAGCTCTGGAAACACCATATATTTT. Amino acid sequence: CASSLRVSSGNTIYF. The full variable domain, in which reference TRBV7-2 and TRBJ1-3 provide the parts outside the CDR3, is GAGVSQSPSNKVTEKGKDVELRCDPISGHTALYWYRQSLGQGLEFLIYFQGNSAPDKSGLPSDRFSAERTGGSVSTLTIQRTQQEDSAVYLCASSLRVSSGNTIYFGEGSWLTVV.

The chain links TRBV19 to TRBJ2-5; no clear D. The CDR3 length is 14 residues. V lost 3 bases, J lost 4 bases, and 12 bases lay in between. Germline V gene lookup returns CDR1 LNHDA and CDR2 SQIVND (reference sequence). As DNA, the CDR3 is TGTGCCAGTAGTATCGGTTCAAAGGGAGAGACCCAGTACTTC. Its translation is CASSIGSKGETQYF.

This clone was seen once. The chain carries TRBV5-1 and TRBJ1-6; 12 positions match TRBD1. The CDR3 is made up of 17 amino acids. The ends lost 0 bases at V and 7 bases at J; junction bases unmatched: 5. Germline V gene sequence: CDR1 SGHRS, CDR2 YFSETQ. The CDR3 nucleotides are TGCGCCAGCAGCTTGGGGGACAGGGGGCACAAAAATTCACCCCTCCACTTT. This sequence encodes CASSLGDRGHKNSPLHF.

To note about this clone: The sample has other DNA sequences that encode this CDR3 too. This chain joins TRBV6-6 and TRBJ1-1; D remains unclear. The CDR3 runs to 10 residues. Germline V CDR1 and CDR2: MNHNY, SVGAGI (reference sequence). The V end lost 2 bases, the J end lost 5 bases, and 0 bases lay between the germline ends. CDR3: CASSYTEAFF. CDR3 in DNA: TGTGCCAGCAGTTACACTGAAGCTTTCTTT.

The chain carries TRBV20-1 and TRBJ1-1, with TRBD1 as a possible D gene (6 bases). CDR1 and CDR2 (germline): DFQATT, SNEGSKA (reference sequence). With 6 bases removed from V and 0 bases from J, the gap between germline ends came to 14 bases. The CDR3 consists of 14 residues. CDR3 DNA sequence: TGCAGTGCGAGTCACAGGGCGTTGAACACTGAAGCTTTCTTT. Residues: CSASHRALNTEAFF.

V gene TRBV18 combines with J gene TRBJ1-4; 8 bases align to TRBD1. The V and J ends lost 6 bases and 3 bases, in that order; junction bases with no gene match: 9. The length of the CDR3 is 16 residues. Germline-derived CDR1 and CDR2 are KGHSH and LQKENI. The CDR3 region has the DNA TGTGCCAGCTCCCTCGGACAGGGTATGGCTAATGAAAAACTGTTTTTT. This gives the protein CASSLGQGMANEKLFF.

The CDR3 reads CASSQEGQGAGGYTF. The CDR3 coding sequence is TGCGCCAGCAGCCAAGAAGGCCAGGGGGCGGGTGGCTACACCTTC. The chain recombines TRBV4-1 with TRBJ1-2; 8 nucleotides line up with TRBD1. The V and J ends lost 0 bases and 7 bases, in that order; junction bases with no gene match: 7. Looked up from germline, CDR1 is MGHRA and CDR2 is YSYEKL. The CDR3 consists of 15 residues.

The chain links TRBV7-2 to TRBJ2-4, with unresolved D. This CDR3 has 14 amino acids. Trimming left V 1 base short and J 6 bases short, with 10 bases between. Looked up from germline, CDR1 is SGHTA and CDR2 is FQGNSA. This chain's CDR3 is CASSLESLGNIQYF. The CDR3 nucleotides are TGTGCCAGCAGCTTAGAGTCGCTGGGAAACATTCAGTACTTC.